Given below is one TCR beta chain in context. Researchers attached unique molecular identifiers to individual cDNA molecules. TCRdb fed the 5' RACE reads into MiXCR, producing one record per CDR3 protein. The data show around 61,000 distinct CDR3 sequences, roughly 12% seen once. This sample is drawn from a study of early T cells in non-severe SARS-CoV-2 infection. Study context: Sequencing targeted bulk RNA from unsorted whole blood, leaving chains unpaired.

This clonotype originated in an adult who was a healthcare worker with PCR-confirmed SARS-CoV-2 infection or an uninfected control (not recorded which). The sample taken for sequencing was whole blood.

For the CDR3, the DNA is TGTGCCAGCAGTGAATTAGCAAGTTTGCCAGATACGCAGTATTTT. This codes for CASSELASLPDTQYF. The chain employs TRBV2 and TRBJ2-3, with no clear D. This CDR3 comprises 15 residues. Trimming took 2 bases from V and 4 from J, leaving 13 bases between them. Germline CDR1 and CDR2: SNHLY and FYNNEI.